These 21 T cell receptor beta chains were all obtained from the same sample, sequenced in a study of response to subunit inactivated influenza vaccine. TCRdb passed the RT-PCR reads through MiXCR, listing each CDR3 protein once. Counted here are 800,000 or so distinct CDR3 sequences, 21% occurring once; the ten biggest clones make up about 9.4%. The sequences come from PBMCs from blood, collected approximately 5 days after vaccination. All receptors derive from a man in his fifties who received an inactivated influenza vaccine.

This clonotype came up a few times. V and J are TRBV7-9 and TRBJ1-6; D remains unclear. Germline lookup yields CDR1 SEHNR and CDR2 FQNEAQ (reference sequence). This CDR3 has 12 residues. With 7 bases removed from V and 8 bases from J, the gap between germline ends came to 9 bases. The CDR3 sequence: CASNVADSPLHF. The DNA for the CDR3 is TGTGCCAGCAACGTCGCGGATTCACCCCTCCACTTT.

This chain links TRBV24-1 with TRBJ2-5; D is perhaps TRBD1 or TRBD2 (5 bases each). Germline assignment: CDR1 KGHDR and CDR2 SFDVKD. The CDR3 contains 15 residues. The V gene lost 3 bases and the J gene lost 4 bases, with 14 bases spanning the gap. DNA of the CDR3: TGTGCCACCAGTGATCCCAGGGAGTCGGGAGAGACCCAGTACTTC. Its protein is CATSDPRESGETQYF.

The gene calls are TRBV5-6 and TRBJ2-6; no clear D. Germline V lookup: CDR1 SGHDT, CDR2 YYEEEE. Trimming removed 2 bases from V and 0 bases from J, with 9 bases in between. The CDR3 sequence is 16 residues long. The CDR3 nucleotides read TGTGCCAGCAGCTTTCGGGCCCACTCTGGGGCCAACGTCCTGACTTTC. This codes for CASSFRAHSGANVLTF.

This clonotype was counted a few times. The V and J genes are TRBV6-5 and TRBJ2-5; TRBD2 matches at 10 bases. Germline CDR1 and CDR2: MNHEY and SVGAGI. J lost 5 bases, V lost 2 bases, and 14 bases had no gene match. The CDR3 length is 18 residues. The CDR3 protein is CASSYPRGASGRWETQYF. In DNA, the CDR3 is TGTGCCAGCAGTTACCCTAGGGGGGCTAGCGGGAGATGGGAGACCCAGTACTTC.

This clonotype was detected only a few times. The V call is TRBV5-1, the J call TRBJ1-1; D call uncertain. This CDR3 is built from 15 residues. CDR1 and CDR2 (germline): SGHRS, YFSETQ. Trimming pared 4 bases from V and 1 base from J, leaving 14 bases between. CDR3 in amino acids: CASSPEGGWNTEAFF. DNA of the CDR3: TGCGCCAGCAGCCCAGAAGGTGGGTGGAACACTGAAGCTTTCTTT.

A few counts support this clonotype. The genes are TRBV10-3 and TRBJ2-3; 10 bases are shared with TRBD1. Trimming cost V 0 bases and J 3 bases; bases outside gene matches: 18. Germline V gives CDR1 ENHRY, CDR2 SYGVKD. CDR3 length: 21 amino acids. As DNA, the CDR3 is TGTGCCATCAGTGAGTCACTTGCGGGGACCAGGGACAGGGGTGGAACAGATACGCAGTATTTT. Its protein is CAISESLAGTRDRGGTDTQYF.

There are many counts of this clonotype. The CDR3 sequence is CASSSRQAHSYEQYF. CDR3 in DNA: TGTGCCAGCAGTTCGAGACAGGCTCACTCCTACGAGCAGTACTTC. The J gene is TRBJ2-7, the V gene TRBV27, with a tentative D call TRBD1 (6 bases). The CDR3 extends over 15 amino acids. V gave up 4 bases and J gave up 0 bases, with 13 bases separating them. Germline assignment: CDR1 MNHEY and CDR2 SMNVEV (reference sequence).

In its sample, this clonotype was seen a few times. This chain joins TRBV20-1 and TRBJ2-7, with D tentatively TRBD1 (5 bases). Deletions cut 6 bases from V and 4 bases from J, with 16 bases between. Germline CDR1 DFQATT, CDR2 SNEGSKA (reference sequence). The CDR3 has 13 amino acids. CDR3 amino acids: CSARYRKGYEQYF. CDR3 coding DNA: TGCAGTGCCCGCTACAGGAAGGGTTACGAGCAGTACTTC.

As for this clonotype: A much more abundant neighbour one base away suggests this may be a read error. CDR3 in DNA: TGTGCCAGCAGCAAACCGGGCGACTACAATGATCAGTTCTTC. This sequence encodes CASSKPGDYNDQFF. The chain carries TRBV7-2 and TRBJ2-1; a weak D match, TRBD2 (5 bases). The CDR3 is 14 residues long. Germline V gives CDR1 SGHTA, CDR2 FQGNSA.

The chain couples TRBV11-2 to TRBJ2-1; 7 nucleotides line up with TRBD2. The CDR3 contains 16 residues. Germline V CDR1 and CDR2: SGHAT, FQNNGV. J lost 2 bases, V lost 5 bases, and 9 bases had no gene match. The CDR3 nucleotides read TGTGCCAGCAGCGTCCCCTCGGGACTACCCTACAATGAGCAGTTCTTC. This translates into CASSVPSGLPYNEQFF. Variable domain in full (rest from reference TRBV11-2 and TRBJ2-1): EAGVAQSPRYKIIEKRQSVAFWCNPISGHATLYWYQQILGQGPKLLIQFQNNGVVDDSQLPKDRFSAERLKGVDSTLKIQPAKLEDSAVYLCASSVPSGLPYNEQFFGPGTRLTVL.

V and J are TRBV11-2 and TRBJ2-5, with D possibly being TRBD2 (5 bases). TRBJ2-1 matches the DNA end more closely, so the J call is doubtful. This CDR3 has 14 amino acids. The V gene's germline CDR1 is SGHAT and CDR2 FQNNGV. DNA for the CDR3: TGTGCCAGCAGCCTCGACTGGGGTGGGGAGACCCAGTTCTTC. It codes for CASSLDWGGETQFF.

The V and J genes are TRBV20-1 and TRBJ2-7; weak D call: TRBD2 (5 bases). In germline, CDR1 is DFQATT, CDR2 SNEGSKA (reference sequence). The CDR3 extends over 16 amino acids. Trimming took 0 bases from V and 2 from J, leaving 17 bases between them. The CDR3 protein is CSAREREWPFPYEQYF. The DNA of the CDR3 is TGCAGTGCTAGAGAGAGGGAGTGGCCCTTTCCCTACGAGCAGTACTTC.

This sequence joins TRBV6-2 or TRBV6-3 and TRBJ1-1; maybe TRBD1 (5 bases). This CDR3 is built from 14 residues. Trimming took 5 bases from V and 3 from J, leaving 13 bases between them. The germline V gene encodes CDR1 MNHEY and CDR2 SVGEGT. The CDR3 coding sequence is TGTGCCAGCAGTCCCTGGGGGTCGGACACTGAAGCTTTCTTT. Its translation: CASSPWGSDTEAFF.

This clonotype was recorded a few times. This sequence joins TRBV20-1 and TRBJ2-7, with 7 bases identical to TRBD2. CDR3 length: 14 amino acids. J lost 2 bases, V lost 5 bases, and 9 bases had no gene match. From germline, CDR1 is DFQATT and CDR2 SNEGSKA (reference sequence). Here the CDR3 reads CSAPQRDGTYEQYF. CDR3 nucleotide sequence: TGCAGTGCTCCCCAGCGGGATGGCACCTACGAGCAGTACTTC.

The V call is TRBV6-2 or TRBV6-3, the J call TRBJ2-1; the match to TRBD2 covers 8 bases. V shed 6 bases, J shed 5 bases, and the junction held 3 bases outside the gene matches. CDR1 is MNHEY, CDR2 SVGEGT, per germline. This CDR3 is built from 13 residues. The CDR3 is CASRLSGNNEQFF. For the CDR3, the DNA is TGTGCCAGCAGACTTAGCGGGAACAATGAGCAGTTCTTC.

This clonotype has a handful of counts. The V call is TRBV24-1, the J call TRBJ2-1; 11 bases fit TRBD2. With V trimmed by 3 bases and J by 0 bases, 9 bases remained unmatched. The germline CDR1 and CDR2 sequences are KGHDR and SFDVKD. The CDR3 consists of 19 residues. In DNA form, the CDR3 reads TGTGCCACCAGTGATCCTACTAGCGGGAGCGGGGACTCCTACAATGAGCAGTTCTTC. Amino acids: CATSDPTSGSGDSYNEQFF.

This chain's CDR3 is CAISRDRFNTGELFF. The CDR3 coding sequence is TGTGCCATCAGCCGGGACAGATTTAACACCGGGGAGCTGTTTTTT. The genes are TRBV10-3 and TRBJ2-2; 7 bases map to TRBD1. J lost 2 bases, V lost 6 bases, and 6 bases had no gene match. Germline lookup yields CDR1 ENHRY and CDR2 SYGVKD. The CDR3 runs 15 residues.

This clonotype was counted a few times. J is TRBJ2-3 and V is TRBV5-1; D perhaps matches TRBD2 (6 bases). Per germline, CDR1 SGHRS and CDR2 YFSETQ. V lost 5 bases and J 6 bases, leaving 19 bases between the germline ends. The CDR3 length is 15 residues. The CDR3 DNA follows: TGCGCCAGCAGGAGGGAGGAAGGCCTTGCTGATACGCAGTATTTT. This encodes CASRREEGLADTQYF. Full variable domain (missing parts from reference TRBV5-1 and TRBJ2-3): KAGVTQTPRYLIKTRGQQVTLSCSPISGHRSVSWYQQTPGQGLQFLFEYFSETQRNKGNFPGRFSGRQFSNSRSEMNVSTLELGDSALYLCASRREEGLADTQYFGPGTRLTVL.

This clonotype was picked up a small number of times. The CDR3 nucleotides read TGTGCCAGCAGTACAGAAGAGCCGGGACTAGCGGGGGGGCAGTTCTTC. This encodes CASSTEEPGLAGGQFF. The chain recombines TRBV6-1 with TRBJ2-1, with TRBD2 identical over 15 bases. V shed 5 bases and J 12 bases; nucleotides not matched to a gene: 11. This CDR3 comprises 16 residues. Germline V gene sequence: CDR1 MNHNS, CDR2 SASEGT.

In its sample, this clonotype was seen a few times. The chain couples TRBV4-3 to TRBJ2-2, with D unclear. The CDR3 spans 16 residues. The V and J ends lost 4 bases and 1 base respectively, with 13 bases between them. Germline CDR1 and CDR2: LGHNA and YSLEER. The CDR3 bases are TGCGCCAGCAGCCGGATGACCCCAGGGAACACCGGGGAGCTGTTTTTT. It specifies CASSRMTPGNTGELFF.

Details on this clonotype: A single base separates this from a much larger clone, so it may be a read error. This chain uses TRBV29-1 with TRBJ2-2, with D perhaps matching TRBD2 (5 bases). There are 16 residues in the CDR3. Germline V gives CDR1 SQVTM, CDR2 ANQGSEA. The CDR3 sequence is CSVESPDRLYTGKLFF. The CDR3 DNA reads as TGCAGCGTTGAAAGTCCGGACCGACTTTACACCGGGAAGCTGTTTTTT.